These T cell receptor beta chains were read from a single sample in a study of cytomegalovirus exposure and HLA in healthy donors. TCRdb's copy holds only in-frame clones and misses some; the assay was immunoSEQ multiplex PCR. The sample comprises some 130,000 clones, roughly four fifths of which are singletons, and approximately 0.9% rests with the top ten. Sequenced sample: PBMCs. The receptors were sampled from a woman aged 55-69 years in good health and CMV-seronegative. Each CDR3 is given with its conserved first and last residue. The D gene is left open where the match is weak. Only some rows state a clone size, as once, few, many or a class for expanded clones.

>NA|TRBV19|NA|TRBJ1-1
TGTGCCAGTAGGTCGGTCAGCGAGAGGTGGGCTGAAGCTTTCTTT
CASRSVSERWAEAFF
>TRBD2|TRBV5-3|NA|TRBJ2-1
TGTGCCAGAAGCTTGTTGGCTAGCGGGAAGGTTTTGAGGAATGAGCAGTTCTTC
CARSLLASGKVLRNEQFF
>NA|TRBV27|NA|TRBJ1-1
TGTGCCAGCAGTTTATCGATGGGCAGGGACACTGAAGCTTTCTTT
CASSLSMGRDTEAFF
>TRBD1|TRBV15|once|TRBJ2-7
TGTGCCACCAGCGGACCGGGACAGGATATCGGGTTCGAGCAGTACTTC
CATSGPGQDIGFEQYF
>TRBD1|TRBV10-1|NA|TRBJ2-7
TGCGCCAGCAGTCAGGCAGGGGGCAACGAGCAGTACTTC
CASSQAGGNEQYF
>NA|TRBV19|few|TRBJ1-1
TGTGCCAGTAGTCCCCGGGGGAGTACTGAAGCTTTCTTT
CASSPRGSTEAFF
>NA|TRBV7-3|NA|TRBJ1-3
TGTGCCAGCAGCTCGGCAGGGCTGACTGGAAACACCATATATTTT
CASSSAGLTGNTIYF
>NA|TRBV7-2|NA|TRBJ2-1
TGTGCCAGCAGCCCACACGGGACATCGGGGGAGCAGTTCTTC
CASSPHGTSGEQFF
>TRBD2|TRBV28|NA|TRBJ2-3
TGTGCCACCCTTAGCGGGCCAAGAACAGATACGCAGTATTTT
CATLSGPRTDTQYF
>TRBD1|TRBV9|NA|TRBJ1-3
TGTGCCAGCAGCGTAGCTGCGGGGACAGTCGGTGGAAACACCATATATTTT
CASSVAAGTVGGNTIYF
>TRBD1|TRBV28|NA|TRBJ2-1
TGTGCCAGCGTACAGGGGACGTCCTACAATGAGCAGTTCTTC
CASVQGTSYNEQFF
>NA|TRBV27|once|TRBJ2-1
TGTGCCAGCAGTAATACCCCCAGGCCCACCTCCTACAATGAGCAGTTCTTC
CASSNTPRPTSYNEQFF
>NA|TRBV21-1|few|TRBJ2-1
TGTGCCAGCAGCAACTTTTATCCCACCTACGACAATGAGCAGTTCTTC
CASSNFYPTYDNEQFF
>TRBD1|TRBV2|NA|TRBJ1-1
TGTGCCAGCAGCCGACAGGGGGGGACTGAAGCTTTCTTT
CASSRQGGTEAFF
>NA|TRBV2|NA|TRBJ2-4
TGTGCCAGCACAGGCCCAGCCAAAAACATTCAGTACTTC
CASTGPAKNIQYF
>TRBD1|TRBV5-1|NA|TRBJ1-3
TGCGCCAGCAGCTTGGTACCGGGACAGTCCAGCTCTGGAAACACCATATATTTT
CASSLVPGQSSSGNTIYF
>NA|TRBV5-1|NA|TRBJ2-7
TGCGCCAGCAGCTCCTGGACAGCCCCCTCGCAAACGGAGCAGTACTTC
CASSSWTAPSQTEQYF
>NA|TRBV20-1|NA|TRBJ2-5
TGCAGTGCTGGGGGGGCGGAGACCCAGTACTTC
CSAGGAETQYF
>NA|TRBV5-1|few|TRBJ1-6
TGCGCCAGCAGCTTGGCAGGGTATAGTAATTCACCCCTCCACTTT
CASSLAGYSNSPLHF
>NA|TRBV11-2|NA|TRBJ2-5
TGTGCCAGCAGCGCGGGGACGGACCAAGAGACCCAGTACTTC
CASSAGTDQETQYF
>TRBD1|TRBV10-3|once|TRBJ2-3
TGTGCCATCAGCGAGGGACAGAGCACAGATACGCAGTATTTT
CAISEGQSTDTQYF
>TRBD2|TRBV19|few|TRBJ2-1
TGTGCCAGTAGTACGCCGGGACTAGCGGGGAGAGGTAGGAATGAGCAGTTCTTC
CASSTPGLAGRGRNEQFF
>TRBD1|TRBV6-1|NA|TRBJ2-1
TGTGCCAGCAGATCCGGGACAGGGGGGGACAATGAGCAGTTCTTC
CASRSGTGGDNEQFF
>TRBD1|TRBV28|once|TRBJ2-5
TGTGCCAGCAGTGACAGGGGGCTCCCCCAAGAGACCCAGTACTTC
CASSDRGLPQETQYF
>NA|TRBV19|NA|TRBJ1-5
TGTGCCAGTAGTATTCGGCGGGAAAGCAATCAGCCCCAGCATTTT
CASSIRRESNQPQHF
>NA|TRBV10-1|NA|TRBJ1-6
TGCGCCACCGAAACCCAAAGACAGTCAAGCTCCTATAATTCACCCCTCCACTTT
CATETQRQSSSYNSPLHF
>NA|TRBV5-6|NA|TRBJ1-6
TGTGCCAGCAGCTTGGGGACGGGATATAATTCACCCCTCCACTTT
CASSLGTGYNSPLHF
>TRBD2|TRBV14|NA|TRBJ2-7
TGTGCCAGCAGCCGACAAGCGGGAGGGGGGGAGCAGTACTTC
CASSRQAGGGEQYF
>TRBD1|TRBV28|NA|TRBJ1-5
TGTGCCAGCAGTCTAAGGACAGGGGGCCAACAGCCCCAGCATTTT
CASSLRTGGQQPQHF
>NA|TRBV5-1|NA|TRBJ2-1
TGCGCCAGCAGGCACTCCCCGAATGAGCAGTTCTTC
CASRHSPNEQFF
>NA|TRBV6-5|NA|TRBJ2-1
TGTGCCAGCGGGCCGGTAGGTGAGCAGTTCTTC
CASGPVGEQFF
>TRBD2|TRBV10-3|NA|TRBJ2-7
TGTGCCATCAGTGAGGTAGCGGGCCCCTACGAGCAGTACTTC
CAISEVAGPYEQYF
>TRBD2|TRBV9|once|TRBJ2-1
TGTGCCAGCAGCGTAGCCAGCGGGGGGGCCAATGAGCAGTTCTTC
CASSVASGGANEQFF
>NA|TRBV28|NA|TRBJ2-2
TGTGCCAGCAGCGACAGCGGGGAGCTGTTTTTT
CASSDSGELFF
>NA|TRBV30|NA|TRBJ2-6
TGTGCCTGGGTAACAGTGTCTGGGGCCAACGTCCTGACTTTC
CAWVTVSGANVLTF
>TRBD2|TRBV4-2|NA|TRBJ2-5
TGTGCCAGCAGCCAAGAGGGGGGTCTGGCGGGAGGGCCGAGAGAGACCCAGTACTTC
CASSQEGGLAGGPRETQYF
>NA|TRBV19|NA|TRBJ1-5
TGTGCCAGTAGGAGGGTGGACAATCAGCCCCAGCATTTT
CASRRVDNQPQHF